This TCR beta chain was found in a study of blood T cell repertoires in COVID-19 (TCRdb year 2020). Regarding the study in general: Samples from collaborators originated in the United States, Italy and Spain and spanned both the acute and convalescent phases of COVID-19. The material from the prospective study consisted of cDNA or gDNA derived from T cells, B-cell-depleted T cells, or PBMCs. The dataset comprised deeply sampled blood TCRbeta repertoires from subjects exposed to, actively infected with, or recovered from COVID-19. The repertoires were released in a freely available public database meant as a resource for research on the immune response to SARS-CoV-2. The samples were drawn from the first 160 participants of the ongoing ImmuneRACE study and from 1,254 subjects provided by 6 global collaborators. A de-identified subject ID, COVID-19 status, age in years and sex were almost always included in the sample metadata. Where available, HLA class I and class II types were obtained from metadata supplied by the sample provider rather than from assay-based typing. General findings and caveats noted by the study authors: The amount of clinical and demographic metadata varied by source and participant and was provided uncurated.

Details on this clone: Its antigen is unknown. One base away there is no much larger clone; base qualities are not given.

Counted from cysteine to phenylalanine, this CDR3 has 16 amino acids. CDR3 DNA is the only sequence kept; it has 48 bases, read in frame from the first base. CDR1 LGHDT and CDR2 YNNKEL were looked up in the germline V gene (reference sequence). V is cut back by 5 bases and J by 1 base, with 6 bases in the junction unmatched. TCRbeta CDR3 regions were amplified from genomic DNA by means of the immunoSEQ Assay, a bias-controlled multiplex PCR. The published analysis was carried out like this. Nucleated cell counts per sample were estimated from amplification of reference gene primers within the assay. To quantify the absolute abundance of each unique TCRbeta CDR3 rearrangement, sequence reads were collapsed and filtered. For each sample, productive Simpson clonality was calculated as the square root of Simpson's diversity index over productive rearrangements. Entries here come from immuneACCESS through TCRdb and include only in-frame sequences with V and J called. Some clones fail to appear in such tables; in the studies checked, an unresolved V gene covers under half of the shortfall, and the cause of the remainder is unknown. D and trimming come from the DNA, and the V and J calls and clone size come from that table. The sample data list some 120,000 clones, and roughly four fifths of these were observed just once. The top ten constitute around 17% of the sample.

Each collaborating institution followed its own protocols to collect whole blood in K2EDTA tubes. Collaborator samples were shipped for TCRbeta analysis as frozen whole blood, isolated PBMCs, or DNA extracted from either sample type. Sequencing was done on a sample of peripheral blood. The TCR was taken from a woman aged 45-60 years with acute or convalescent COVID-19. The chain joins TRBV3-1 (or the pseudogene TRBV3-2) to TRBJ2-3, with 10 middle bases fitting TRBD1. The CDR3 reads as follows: CASSRRQGAGTDTQYF. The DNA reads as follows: TGTGCCAGCAGCAGGCGACAGGGGGCTGGCACAGATACGCAGTATTTT.